Each of the 17 T cell receptor beta chains below was sequenced from the same sample in a study of PD-L1 blockade in urothelial cancer. As for time point: pretreatment peripheral blood. The data were produced by immunoSEQ multiplex PCR, yet TCRdb's version contains in-frame clones alone and is incomplete. The data show approximately 52,000 clones, less than 90% seen once. The specimen comprised PBMCs, sampled around atezolizumab (anti-PD-L1) treatment. These receptors were taken from a man in his 70s with urothelial cancer.

The genes are TRBV28 and TRBJ2-7, with D perhaps matching TRBD2 (5 bases). Germline-derived CDR1 and CDR2 are MDHEN and SYDVKM. CDR3 size: 14 residues. Deletions cut 2 bases from V and 2 bases from J, with 10 bases between. CDR3 nucleotide sequence: TGTGCCAGCAGTTTACTCGGGAACCCCTACGAGCAGTACTTC. This gives the protein CASSLLGNPYEQYF.

This chain connects TRBV21-1 to TRBJ2-2; TRBD2, the D gene given by the table, was not confirmed from the DNA. TRBV21-1 corresponds to a pseudogene. The CDR3 has 11 residues. CDR3 nucleotide sequence: TGTGCCAACTTAGGAGCCGGGGAGCTGTTTTTT. Encoded protein: CANLGAGELFF.

The chain has TRBV10-3 and TRBJ2-1, with 9 nucleotides matching TRBD1. The CDR3 covers 13 residues. The germline V gene encodes CDR1 ENHRY and CDR2 SYGVKD. J lost 12 bases, V lost 7 bases, and 10 bases had no gene match. The CDR3 coding sequence is TGTGCCATCAAAGGACAGGGGACATCGTTGCAGTTCTTC. Residues: CAIKGQGTSLQFF.

Only a few counts were recorded for this clone. The CDR3 region is CASRTDSTYGYTF. The CDR3, as DNA: TGTGCCAGCAGAACGGACAGCACCTATGGCTACACCTTC. The gene calls are TRBV27 and TRBJ1-2, with a possible D match to TRBD1 (6 bases). The V end lost 6 bases, the J end lost 4 bases, and 12 bases lay between the germline ends. CDR1 is MNHEY, CDR2 SMNVEV, per germline (reference sequence). The CDR3 is made up of 13 amino acids.

V gene TRBV27 combines with J gene TRBJ2-7, with 8 bases that match TRBD1. Trimming took 6 bases from V and 7 from J; bases not matched to a gene: 17. The CDR3 length is 16 residues. Germline V gives CDR1 MNHEY, CDR2 SMNVEV (reference sequence). The CDR3 region is CASSLRTGRGKWEQYF. The CDR3 bases are TGTGCCAGCAGCTTGCGGACAGGGCGGGGCAAATGGGAGCAGTACTTC.

The CDR3 spells CASSLVEGARYEQYF. DNA of the CDR3: TGTGCCAGCAGCTTAGTGGAAGGGGCCCGCTACGAGCAGTACTTC. The V and J genes are TRBV7-2 and TRBJ2-7; maybe TRBD1 (5 bases). Trimming left V 1 base short and J 3 bases short, with 13 bases between. Germline V gene lookup returns CDR1 SGHTA and CDR2 FQGNSA. This CDR3 spans 15 amino acids. Looking up the rest from reference TRBV7-2 and TRBJ2-7 gives the full variable domain: GAGVSQSPSNKVTEKGKDVELRCDPISGHTALYWYRQSLGQGLEFLIYFQGNSAPDKSGLPSDRFSAERTGGSVSTLTIQRTQQEDSAVYLCASSLVEGARYEQYFGPGTRLTVT.

The V and J genes are TRBV10-1 and TRBJ2-5, with D maybe TRBD2 (6 bases). The CDR3 has 15 residues. V was shortened by 2 bases and J by 5 bases, with 15 bases between the two germline ends. From germline, CDR1 is WNHNN and CDR2 SYGVQD (reference sequence). CDR3 in amino acids: CASSEENSEGETQYF. For the CDR3, the DNA is TGCGCCAGCAGTGAGGAGAATTCGGAGGGGGAGACCCAGTACTTC.

The sample holds one count of this clone. V and J are TRBV4-1 and TRBJ2-1; 14 positions match TRBD2. V was pared by 0 bases and J by 9 bases, with 1 base of the junction left unmatched. This CDR3 has 15 residues. Looked up from germline, CDR1 is MGHRA and CDR2 is YSYEKL. The CDR3 region is CASSQEGTSGGEQFF. The CDR3 region has the DNA TGCGCCAGCAGCCAAGAGGGGACTAGCGGGGGTGAGCAGTTCTTC.

Within the sample, this clone is medium-sized (0.01 to 0.1%). The genes are TRBV29-1 and TRBJ1-2; 9 bases line up with TRBD1. The V gene's germline CDR1 is SQVTM and CDR2 ANQGSEA. This CDR3 has 11 residues. With V trimmed by 4 bases and J by 10 bases, 4 bases remained unmatched. CDR3 nucleotide sequence: TGCAGCGTTGCACAGGGGGCAGACTACACCTTC. Translated: CSVAQGADYTF.

The rearrangement uses TRBV27 and TRBJ2-2; 12 positions agree with TRBD1. The V and J ends lost 5 bases and 8 bases, in that order; junction bases with no gene match: 6. CDR1 and CDR2 from the germline V gene are MNHEY and SMNVEV (reference sequence). CDR3 length: 15 amino acids. The CDR3 loop reads CASSQGTGGGGELFF. The DNA of the CDR3 is TGTGCCAGCAGTCAGGGGACAGGGGGCGGGGGGGAGCTGTTTTTT.

V and J are TRBV5-1 and TRBJ1-1; 9 positions match TRBD1. This CDR3 spans 15 amino acids. Per germline, CDR1 SGHRS and CDR2 YFSETQ. Trimming cost V 2 bases and J 4 bases; bases outside gene matches: 6. The CDR3 sequence: CASSFTGTGSTEAFF. CDR3 DNA sequence: TGCGCCAGCAGCTTTACCGGGACAGGGTCCACTGAAGCTTTCTTT.

The chain joins TRBV5-4 to TRBJ2-2, with 11 bases matching TRBD1. This CDR3 has 15 residues. V gave up 4 bases and J gave up 6 bases; unmatched junction bases: 5. Germline-derived CDR1 and CDR2 are SGHNT and YYREEE (reference sequence). DNA for the CDR3: TGTGCCAGCAGCCAGGACAGGGGGCAGGCCGGGGAGCTGTTTTTT. It translates to CASSQDRGQAGELFF.

The genes are TRBV5-1 and TRBJ1-3; perhaps TRBD1 as D (6 bases). V shed 4 bases and J shed 2 bases, with 13 bases lying between them. This CDR3 comprises 15 residues. Germline CDR1 is SGHRS and CDR2 is YFSETQ. DNA of the CDR3: TGCGCCAGCAGCGTAGAAACAGGGACTGGAAACACCATATATTTT. The encoded protein is CASSVETGTGNTIYF.

The V call is TRBV7-9, the J call TRBJ2-1; D might be TRBD2 (5 bases). The V gene lost 5 bases and the J gene lost 5 bases, with 7 bases spanning the gap. The CDR3 totals 12 residues. CDR1 and CDR2 (germline): SEHNR, FQNEAQ (reference sequence). In DNA, the CDR3 is TGTGCCAGCAGCCCGAGGGACAATGAGCAGTTCTTC. This sequence encodes CASSPRDNEQFF.

V usage is TRBV5-4 and J usage is TRBJ2-7; weak D call: TRBD2 (6 bases). Trimming shortened V by 0 bases and J by 5 bases, and 12 bases separated the two germline ends. The germline V gene has CDR1 SGHNT and CDR2 YYREEE (reference sequence). This CDR3 is built from 14 residues. The CDR3 DNA sequence: TGTGCCAGCAGCTTGGGTGGGGGGTTGCACGAGCAGTACTTC. Encoded protein: CASSLGGGLHEQYF.

The rearrangement joins TRBV5-1 to TRBJ2-5; 7 bases are shared with TRBD1. Germline loops: CDR1 SGHRS, CDR2 YFSETQ. The length of the CDR3 is 16 residues. The V and J ends lost 4 bases and 1 base, in that order; junction bases with no gene match: 10. Here the CDR3 reads CASSPGQILFQETQYF. The DNA of the CDR3 is TGCGCCAGCAGCCCGGGACAGATATTATTCCAAGAGACCCAGTACTTC.

In this sample, this clone turned up once. The chain joins TRBV5-1 to TRBJ1-1, with 7 bases identical to TRBD1. J gave up 4 bases and V 3 bases, and 6 bases lay outside the gene matches. The germline gives CDR1 SGHRS, CDR2 YFSETQ. The CDR3 runs to 14 residues. The CDR3: CASSSRQGPTEAFF. CDR3 coding DNA: TGCGCCAGCAGCTCTAGACAGGGCCCCACTGAAGCTTTCTTT. Full variable domain (remainder filled in from reference TRBV5-1 and TRBJ1-1): KAGVTQTPRYLIKTRGQQVTLSCSPISGHRSVSWYQQTPGQGLQFLFEYFSETQRNKGNFPGRFSGRQFSNSRSEMNVSTLELGDSALYLCASSSRQGPTEAFFGQGTRLTVV.